This T cell receptor beta chain was captured by sequencing in a study of read filtering for tumor transcriptome and immune sequencing. The sample holds many counts of this clonotype. Trimming stripped 7 bases from V and 0 bases from J, with 9 bases between. Germline V lookup: CDR1 MGHDK, CDR2 SYGVNS. The CDR3 is 14 amino acids. The library was built from 400 to 500 ng RNA with molecular barcoded adaptors for alpha/delta and beta/gamma chains. Using its own MiXCR run on the reads, TCRdb lists one record per CDR3 protein. This sample has some 120,000 distinct CDR3 sequences; under 15% occur once, and the top ten carry approximately 10%.

Sequencing was performed on a population of CD138-negative cells sorted from bone marrow. V and J are TRBV25-1 and TRBJ2-2; unclear D gene. The TCR originated in a donor at least 40 years old with multiple myeloma. CDR3 residues: CASMSLANTGELFF. CDR3 nucleotide sequence: TGTGCCAGCATGTCCCTAGCGAACACCGGGGAGCTGTTTTTT.